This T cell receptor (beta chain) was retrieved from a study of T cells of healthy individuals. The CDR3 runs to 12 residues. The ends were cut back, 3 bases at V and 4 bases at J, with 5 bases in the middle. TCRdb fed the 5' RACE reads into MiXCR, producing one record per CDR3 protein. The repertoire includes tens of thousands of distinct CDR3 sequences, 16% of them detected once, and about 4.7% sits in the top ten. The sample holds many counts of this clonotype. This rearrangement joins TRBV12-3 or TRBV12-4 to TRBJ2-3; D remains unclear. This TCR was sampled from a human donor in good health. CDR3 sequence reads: CASSFTPDTQYF. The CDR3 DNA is TGTGCCAGCAGTTTTACACCAGATACGCAGTATTTT.